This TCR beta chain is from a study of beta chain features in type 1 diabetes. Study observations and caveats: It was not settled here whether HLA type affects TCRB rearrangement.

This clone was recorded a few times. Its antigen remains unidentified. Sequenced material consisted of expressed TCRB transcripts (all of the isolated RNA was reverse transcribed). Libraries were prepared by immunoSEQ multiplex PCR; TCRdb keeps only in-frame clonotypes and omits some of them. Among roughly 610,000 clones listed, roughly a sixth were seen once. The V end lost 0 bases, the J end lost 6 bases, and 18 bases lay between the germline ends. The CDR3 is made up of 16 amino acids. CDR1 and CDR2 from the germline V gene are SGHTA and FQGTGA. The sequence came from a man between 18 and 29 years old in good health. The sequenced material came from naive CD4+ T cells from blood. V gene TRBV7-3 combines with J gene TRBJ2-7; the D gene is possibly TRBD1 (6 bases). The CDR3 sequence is CASSLTPTGRRLEQYF. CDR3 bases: TGTGCCAGCAGCTTAACGCCGACAGGAAGAAGGCTCGAGCAGTACTTC.